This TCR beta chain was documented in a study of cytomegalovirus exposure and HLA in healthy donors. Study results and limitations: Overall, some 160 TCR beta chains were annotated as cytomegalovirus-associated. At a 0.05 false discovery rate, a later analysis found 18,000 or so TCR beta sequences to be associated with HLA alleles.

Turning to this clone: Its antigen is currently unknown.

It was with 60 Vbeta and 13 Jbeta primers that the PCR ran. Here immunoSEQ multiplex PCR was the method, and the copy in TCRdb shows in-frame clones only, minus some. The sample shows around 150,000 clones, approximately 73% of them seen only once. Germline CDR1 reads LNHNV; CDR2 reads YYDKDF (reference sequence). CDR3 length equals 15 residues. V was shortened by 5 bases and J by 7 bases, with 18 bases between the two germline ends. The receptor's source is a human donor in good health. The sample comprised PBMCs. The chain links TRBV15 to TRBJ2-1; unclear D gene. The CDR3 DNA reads TGTGCCACCAGCCGATCTCCCACTCCCGCTAATGAGCAGTTCTTC. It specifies CATSRSPTPANEQFF. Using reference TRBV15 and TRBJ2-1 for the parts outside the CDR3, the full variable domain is DAMVIQNPRYQVTQFGKPVTLSCSQTLNHNVMYWYQQKSSQAPKLLFHYYDKDFNNEADTPDNFQSRRPNTSFCFLDIRSPGLGDTAMYLCATSRSPTPANEQFFGPGTRLTVL.